One T cell receptor beta chain is described in this entry. Original methodology: Amplification with reference gene primers provided the estimates of nucleated cell counts. Sequenced by immunoSEQ multiplex PCR; TCRdb stores in-frame clones only, minus some. V, J and clone size were drawn from that table, and D and trimming were deduced from the DNA. The sample holds 300,000 to 450,000 clones, around 87% seen once. Patients from Seattle were sampled longitudinally, starting during active infection. The data derive from a study of blood T cell repertoires in COVID-19. Study-wide background: Material from acute and convalescent COVID-19 was sourced from the United States, Italy and Spain. PBMCs, B-cell-depleted T cells, or T cells provided the cDNA or gDNA that made up the material.

This CDR3 has 13 residues. Germline-derived CDR1 and CDR2 are MNHEY and SVGAGI. V gave up 5 bases and J gave up 6 bases, with 10 bases separating them. The chain is built from TRBV6-5 and TRBJ1-4; perhaps TRBD1 as D (5 bases). What was sequenced was peripheral blood. This TCR was sampled from a woman in her fifties or sixties with COVID-19, enrolled during active disease. The CDR3 region is CASSRSRDEKLFF. CDR3 DNA sequence: TGTGCCAGCAGTAGGAGCAGGGATGAAAAACTGTTTTTT.